The 9 T cell receptor beta chains listed next were all sequenced from one sample in a study of blood T cell repertoires in COVID-19 (dated by TCRdb to the early 2020s). Library method: the immunoSEQ multiplex PCR assay. TCRdb took over this immuneACCESS table, retaining in-frame rearrangements with V and J assigned. Such tables are incomplete; in checked studies, under half of the missing clones stem from an unresolved V gene, and the remainder is unexplained. This sample has over 250,000 clones in its table, and roughly 80% of those were observed once. The top ten constitute about 5% of the sample. Material for sequencing was PBMCs or T cells enriched from blood (not recorded which). All receptors derive from a man aged 35 to 55 who had been exposed to COVID-19.

The chain joins TRBV2 to TRBJ2-2, with D unresolved. The germline gives CDR1 SNHLY, CDR2 FYNNEI. The CDR3 extends over 10 amino acids. The V end was cut by 6 bases, the J end by 8 bases, with 4 bases between. The CDR3 protein is CASSLGELFF. As DNA, the CDR3 is TGTGCCAGCAGCTTGGGGGAGCTGTTTTTT.

The chain carries TRBV7-8 and TRBJ2-5, with 13 bases identical to TRBD2. V was clipped by 7 bases and J by 7 bases; unmatched bases: 15. Germline lookup yields CDR1 SGHVS and CDR2 FQNEAQ. The CDR3 length is 17 residues. CDR3 bases: TGTGCCAGCACCCAGGGGCCGGGACTAGCGGGATGGGGGACCCAGTACTTC. This translates into CASTQGPGLAGWGTQYF.

This clone was seen once. At the DNA level, this CDR3 is encoded by other sequences in the same sample as well. The V call is TRBV9, the J call TRBJ2-3, with a tentative D call TRBD2 (5 bases). This CDR3 is built from 16 residues. From germline, CDR1 is SGDLS and CDR2 YYNGEE. The germline V and J ends were trimmed by 0 bases and 0 bases, with 11 bases remaining between them. This CDR3 is CASSVVAGLSTDTQYF. The CDR3 DNA reads TGTGCCAGCAGCGTAGTGGCGGGTCTCAGCACAGATACGCAGTATTTT.

This clone occurred a few times. The chain is built from TRBV4-1 and TRBJ2-7, with D perhaps matching TRBD2 (7 bases). The V end lost 3 bases, the J end lost 2 bases, and 23 bases lay between the germline ends. CDR3 size: 18 residues. Germline lookup yields CDR1 MGHRA and CDR2 YSYEKL. The CDR3 sequence is CASSHPTSGTQKTYEQYF. CDR3 bases: TGCGCCAGCAGCCATCCCACAAGCGGGACACAAAAAACCTACGAGCAGTACTTC.

This chain connects TRBV5-1 to TRBJ2-1, with TRBD2 matching 9 bases. The V gene's germline CDR1 is SGHRS and CDR2 YFSETQ. J was trimmed by 3 bases and V by 7 bases; bases with no gene match: 5. The CDR3 is 14 amino acids. The CDR3 region is CASQAGGNYNEQFF. Written as DNA, the CDR3 is TGCGCCAGCCAAGCGGGAGGTAACTACAATGAGCAGTTCTTC. Drawing the rest from reference TRBV5-1 and TRBJ2-1, the complete variable domain is KAGVTQTPRYLIKTRGQQVTLSCSPISGHRSVSWYQQTPGQGLQFLFEYFSETQRNKGNFPGRFSGRQFSNSRSEMNVSTLELGDSALYLCASQAGGNYNEQFFGPGTRLTVL.

V and J are TRBV5-1 and TRBJ2-3; 11 nucleotides agree with TRBD2. The trim removed 1 base at V and 1 base at J, leaving 5 bases unmatched. This CDR3 has 17 amino acids. Germline V lookup: CDR1 SGHRS, CDR2 YFSETQ. This CDR3 reads CASSLFSGRAGTDTQYF. The CDR3 region has the DNA TGCGCCAGCAGCTTGTTTAGCGGGAGGGCCGGCACAGATACGCAGTATTTT.

CDR3 residues: CASSPGQGVFTDTQYF. The CDR3 DNA is TGTGCCAGTAGCCCGGGACAGGGGGTCTTCACAGATACGCAGTATTTT. This sequence joins TRBV19 and TRBJ2-3, with 11 nucleotides matching TRBD1. This CDR3 is 16 amino acids long. From germline, CDR1 is LNHDA and CDR2 SQIVND (reference sequence). The trim removed 6 bases at V and 2 bases at J, leaving 7 bases unmatched.

The J gene is TRBJ2-1, the V gene TRBV28; 10 nucleotides match TRBD2. Looked up from germline, CDR1 is MDHEN and CDR2 is SYDVKM. This CDR3 has 16 residues. V gave up 1 base and J gave up 10 bases; unmatched junction bases: 10. The CDR3 spells CASSLFPAGGPGEQFF. The CDR3 bases are TGTGCCAGCAGTTTATTTCCAGCGGGAGGGCCGGGGGAGCAGTTCTTC. The variable domain in full, with the rest retrieved from reference TRBV28 and TRBJ2-1, is DVKVTQSSRYLVKRTGEKVFLECVQDMDHENMFWYRQDPGLGLRLIYFSYDVKMKEKGDIPEGYSVSREKKERFSLILESASTNQTSMYLCASSLFPAGGPGEQFFGPGTRLTVL.

The genes are TRBV5-1 and TRBJ1-1; 8 bases map to TRBD1. From germline, CDR1 is SGHRS and CDR2 YFSETQ. V shed 5 bases, J shed 5 bases, and the junction held 11 bases outside the gene matches. The CDR3 extends over 15 amino acids. CDR3 sequence reads: CASSRRGLVGTEAFF. In DNA form, the CDR3 reads TGCGCCAGCAGTCGCAGGGGGCTGGTTGGGACTGAAGCTTTCTTT.